This T cell receptor (beta chain) was recovered during a study of shared clonotypes between healthy human individuals. This CDR3 region has 15 residues. The junction had 1 base not matched to a gene; V was cut back by 0 bases and J by 3 bases. The germline CDR1 and CDR2 sequences are SEHNR and FQNEAQ (reference sequence). When replicate PCRs were run on sorted subsets, they used 200 ng DNA, tens of thousands of T cell genomes. Profiling relied on immunoSEQ multiplex PCR, and the TCRdb table lists in-frame clones only, not all of them. The data hold about 700,000 clones, with around 90% observed a single time. Naivety among CD8 cells was defined by CD45RO negativity and positive CCR7 selection, thereby excluding terminally differentiated effector memory CD45RA+ cells. All participating donors were Caucasian adults from Nashville, Tennessee.

The sequencing sample was made of naive CD8+ T cells sorted from blood. The chain joins TRBV7-9 to TRBJ2-7; 11 bases are shared with TRBD2. This TCR was sampled from a man younger than 45 in good health. As DNA, the CDR3 is TGTGCCAGCAGCTTAGCTAGCGGGAGGGACTACGAGCAGTACTTC. This codes for CASSLASGRDYEQYF. Full variable domain (remainder filled in from reference TRBV7-9 and TRBJ2-7): DTGVSQNPRHKITKRGQNVTFRCDPISEHNRLYWYRQTLGQGPEFLTYFQNEAQLEKSRLLSDRFSAERPKGSFSTLEIQRTEQGDSAMYLCASSLASGRDYEQYFGPGTRLTVT.